A single sample gave rise to the 28 T cell receptor beta chains below, sequenced in a study of T cell responses to AZD1222 COVID-19 vaccine. TCRdb's table, derived via immunoSEQ multiplex PCR, lists solely in-frame clones and lacks some. The sample records around 100,000 clones, about 90% being singletons. Sequences were derived from peripheral blood, sampled on day 0 of MenACWY control vaccination. These TCRs come from an adult in good health.

V gene TRBV10-3 combines with J gene TRBJ2-1; 12 nucleotides line up with TRBD2. The CDR3 runs to 13 residues. Germline CDR1 ENHRY, CDR2 SYGVKD. Germline trimming cut 7 bases from V and 9 bases from J; bases unmatched to any gene: 4. CDR3 residues: CAIKGLAGTEQFF. The CDR3 DNA follows: TGTGCCATCAAGGGACTAGCGGGTACTGAGCAGTTCTTC.

This clone was counted between two and nine times. The chain's CDR3 is CASSYQETQYF. CDR3 nucleotides: TGTGCCAGCAGCTACCAAGAGACCCAGTACTTC. V gene TRBV3-1 (or the pseudogene TRBV3-2) combines with J gene TRBJ2-5; D not resolved. The germline V gene encodes CDR1 LGHDT and CDR2 YNNKEL (reference sequence). The CDR3 is made up of 11 amino acids. V lost 5 bases and J 0 bases, leaving 1 base between the germline ends.

CDR3 in amino acids: CASRPPQETQYF. CDR3 nucleotide sequence: TGTGCCAGCAGGCCCCCCCAAGAGACCCAGTACTTC. V is TRBV2 and J is TRBJ2-5; no firm D call. V lost 6 bases and J 1 base, leaving 6 bases between the germline ends. CDR3 length: 12 residues. The V gene's germline CDR1 is SNHLY and CDR2 FYNNEI.

The chain couples TRBV29-1 to TRBJ2-3, with 7 bases that match TRBD1. The CDR3 is 13 residues long. Germline CDR1 reads SQVTM; CDR2 reads ANQGSEA. With V trimmed by 7 bases and J by 1 base, 5 bases remained unmatched. The CDR3 protein is CSGNTGGTDTQYF. DNA of the CDR3: TGCAGCGGGAACACAGGGGGCACAGATACGCAGTATTTT.

The chain carries TRBV7-9 and TRBJ2-2, with TRBD2 matching 11 bases. This CDR3 is 16 amino acids long. After removal of 2 bases from V and 3 bases from J, the junction contained 2 bases not matched to a gene. Germline CDR1 SEHNR, CDR2 FQNEAQ (reference sequence). The CDR3 region is CASSLLAGGYTGELFF. In DNA, the CDR3 is TGTGCCAGCAGCTTACTAGCGGGGGGCTACACCGGGGAGCTGTTTTTT.

The chain is built from TRBV30 and TRBJ1-2; the D is unclear. The germline gives CDR1 GTSNPN, CDR2 SVGIG (reference sequence). Trimming cost V 4 bases and J 0 bases, with 15 bases left between them. The CDR3 extends over 15 amino acids. This CDR3 is CAWTPMGSANYGYTF. DNA of the CDR3: TGTGCCTGGACCCCGATGGGCTCAGCTAACTATGGCTACACCTTC. The full variable domain, with the rest looked up from reference TRBV30 and TRBJ1-2, is SQTIHQWPATLVQPVGSPLSLECTVEGTSNPNLYWYRQAAGRGLQLLFYSVGIGQISSEVPQNLSASRPQDRQFILSSKKLLLSDSGFYLCAWTPMGSANYGYTFGSGTRLTVV.

This chain connects TRBV7-9 to TRBJ1-4, with D hard to call. CDR1 SEHNR and CDR2 FQNEAQ come from the germline V gene (reference sequence). CDR3 length: 14 residues. V lost 5 bases to trimming and J lost 3 bases, with 10 bases between them. The CDR3 loop reads CASSEPPANEKLFF. The CDR3 DNA follows: TGTGCCAGCAGCGAGCCCCCAGCTAATGAAAAACTGTTTTTT.

The chain carries TRBV7-9 and TRBJ1-1; no clear D. Trimming cost V 1 base and J 8 bases, with 11 bases left between them. Germline CDR1 is SEHNR and CDR2 is FQNEAQ (reference sequence). The CDR3 runs 13 residues. The CDR3 spells CASSLETASEAFF. Here the CDR3 DNA reads TGTGCCAGCAGCTTAGAAACAGCGTCGGAAGCTTTCTTT.

The J gene is TRBJ1-2, the V gene TRBV28; no clear D. CDR1 is MDHEN and CDR2 is SYDVKM in the germline V gene. CDR3 length equals 13 residues. The V end was cut by 6 bases, the J end by 1 base, with 9 bases between. CDR3 DNA: TGTGCCAGCAGCCCGCAAATTAACTATGGCTACACCTTC. It yields the protein CASSPQINYGYTF.

This chain links TRBV6-2 or TRBV6-3 with TRBJ1-4; maybe TRBD1 (5 bases). The germline V and J ends were trimmed by 0 bases and 8 bases, with 13 bases remaining between them. CDR1 and CDR2 from the germline V gene are MNHEY and SVGEGT. The CDR3 sequence is 15 residues long. In nucleotides, the CDR3 is TGTGCCAGCAGTTACTCTCCCGGGGCGCAGGAAAAACTGTTTTTT. As protein: CASSYSPGAQEKLFF.

The chain links TRBV18 to TRBJ2-7; D may be TRBD1 (6 bases). With 2 bases removed from V and 3 bases from J, the gap between germline ends came to 14 bases. Germline V lookup: CDR1 KGHSH, CDR2 LQKENI. This CDR3 has 15 amino acids. In nucleotides, the CDR3 is TGTGCCAGCTCACCAAGCAGACAGGCGGTCTACGAGCAGTACTTC. This sequence encodes CASSPSRQAVYEQYF.

The J gene is TRBJ1-3, the V gene TRBV9; D is ambiguous. This CDR3 comprises 13 residues. The V gene lost 4 bases and the J gene lost 4 bases, with 9 bases spanning the gap. Germline V gene lookup returns CDR1 SGDLS and CDR2 YYNGEE. This CDR3 is CASSPLTGNTIYF. The CDR3, as DNA: TGTGCCAGCAGCCCACTGACCGGAAACACCATATATTTT.

The chain carries TRBV30 and TRBJ1-4; no clear D. The CDR3 totals 13 residues. V lost 0 bases to trimming and J lost 8 bases, with 10 bases between them. Germline V lookup: CDR1 GTSNPN, CDR2 SVGIG (reference sequence). CDR3 coding DNA: TGTGCCTGGAGTGTGAGTGCCGGCGAAAAACTGTTTTTT. This sequence encodes CAWSVSAGEKLFF.

The sample holds a few counts of this clone. The V and J genes are TRBV15 and TRBJ1-1; TRBD1 might be the D (6 bases). CDR3 length: 15 residues. Germline CDR1 reads LNHNV; CDR2 reads YYDKDF (reference sequence). The V and J ends lost 3 bases and 1 base respectively, with 12 bases between them. CDR3 sequence (DNA): TGTGCCACCAGCAGCTTCCGGGACAAGAACACTGAAGCTTTCTTT. It encodes CATSSFRDKNTEAFF.

This chain uses TRBV6-5 with TRBJ1-2, with D perhaps TRBD1 (5 bases). The CDR3 has 15 residues. Germline assignment: CDR1 MNHEY and CDR2 SVGAGI. The V and J ends lost 7 bases and 1 base respectively, with 16 bases between them. CDR3 bases: TGTGCCAGCACCCGGGACCTCCCGGGTAACTATGGCTACACCTTC. Protein sequence: CASTRDLPGNYGYTF.

V usage is TRBV19 and J usage is TRBJ2-2; 14 bases fit TRBD2. Germline V gene data show CDR1 as LNHDA and CDR2 as SQIVND (reference sequence). The CDR3 covers 17 residues. The junction had 12 bases not matched to a gene; V was cut back by 10 bases and J by 5 bases. The CDR3 DNA reads as TGTGCCACCAAACTGACTAGCGGGGGGGCTTTGACCGGGGAGCTGTTTTTT. Translation gives CATKLTSGGALTGELFF.

J is TRBJ2-3 and V is TRBV13; 9 bases match TRBD2. This CDR3 has 19 amino acids. V lost 2 bases, J lost 3 bases, and 15 bases stayed unmatched. CDR1 is PRHDT, CDR2 FYEKMQ, per germline (reference sequence). The CDR3 region is CASSLKAISAGGRTDTQYF. CDR3 bases: TGTGCCAGCAGCTTAAAGGCCATTTCTGCGGGAGGGAGGACAGATACGCAGTATTTT.

CDR3 in amino acids: CATSDLKQGVGETQYF. CDR3 nucleotide sequence: TGTGCCACCAGTGATCTAAAACAGGGGGTAGGAGAGACCCAGTACTTC. This chain uses TRBV24-1 with TRBJ2-5; 8 bases fit TRBD1. Germline CDR1 KGHDR, CDR2 SFDVKD. The CDR3 has 16 residues. J was trimmed by 4 bases and V by 3 bases; bases with no gene match: 9.

The chain combines TRBV4-3 with TRBJ1-1, with D possibly being TRBD1 (5 bases). This CDR3 has 13 amino acids. Per the germline V gene, CDR1 is LGHNA and CDR2 is YSLEER. V lost 4 bases and J lost 5, with 11 bases in between. The CDR3 sequence: CASSLTGGTEAFF. DNA for the CDR3: TGCGCCAGCAGCCTTACAGGAGGTACTGAAGCTTTCTTT.

V gene TRBV5-1 combines with J gene TRBJ2-3, with D unresolved. The germline V gene has CDR1 SGHRS and CDR2 YFSETQ. There are 14 residues in the CDR3. Trimming pared 5 bases from V and 2 bases from J, leaving 12 bases between. The CDR3 nucleotides read TGCGCCAGCAGGAGAGCCATCAACACAGATACGCAGTATTTT. Residues: CASRRAINTDTQYF.

The V gene is TRBV5-5, the J gene TRBJ2-7; 8 bases align to TRBD2. The V and J ends lost 4 bases and 2 bases, in that order; junction bases with no gene match: 8. The CDR3 totals 15 residues. The V gene's germline CDR1 is SGHKS and CDR2 YYEKEE (reference sequence). CDR3 sequence reads: CASSPARGGAYEQYF. The CDR3 region has the DNA TGTGCCAGCAGCCCGGCCCGGGGGGGGGCCTACGAGCAGTACTTC. Filled out from reference TRBV5-5 and TRBJ2-7, the complete variable domain reads DAGVTQSPTHLIKTRGQQVTLRCSPISGHKSVSWYQQVLGQGPQFIFQYYEKEERGRGNFPDRFSARQFPNYSSELNVNALLLGDSALYLCASSPARGGAYEQYFGPGTRLTVT.

The rearrangement uses TRBV9 and TRBJ1-4; a possible D gene is TRBD1 (5 bases). This CDR3 region has 16 residues. With 4 bases removed from V and 3 bases from J, the gap between germline ends came to 16 bases. CDR1 is SGDLS, CDR2 YYNGEE, per germline. In DNA form, the CDR3 reads TGTGCCAGCAGCCCACGTACTGGGGCAGCTAATGAAAAACTGTTTTTT. This encodes CASSPRTGAANEKLFF.

This sequence joins TRBV18 and TRBJ1-4; no reliable D call. Deletions cut 3 bases from V and 11 bases from J, with 7 bases between. The CDR3 length is 11 residues. From germline, CDR1 is KGHSH and CDR2 LQKENI. CDR3 sequence reads: CASSPNGKLFF. CDR3 nucleotides: TGTGCCAGCTCACCCAACGGTAAACTGTTTTTT. Full variable domain (missing parts from reference TRBV18 and TRBJ1-4): NAGVMQNPRHLVRRRGQEARLRCSPMKGHSHVYWYRQLPEEGLKFMVYLQKENIIDESGMPKERFSAEFPKEGPSILRIQQVVRGDSAAYFCASSPNGKLFFGSGTQLSVL.

This CDR3 is CASSPDSIGLGSNEQYF. CDR3 coding DNA: TGTGCCAGCTCACCAGACTCGATAGGTCTGGGTTCCAACGAGCAGTACTTC. The chain employs TRBV18 and TRBJ2-7; no clear D. The CDR3 extends over 17 amino acids. V dropped 2 bases and J dropped 5 bases, with 22 bases sitting between them. Germline assignment: CDR1 KGHSH and CDR2 LQKENI.

The chain has TRBV7-2 and TRBJ2-1; 8 bases line up with TRBD1. The length of the CDR3 is 15 residues. Trimming at V came to 5 bases and at J to 8 bases, leaving 11 bases not matched to a gene. Per germline, CDR1 SGHTA and CDR2 FQGNSA. The chain's CDR3 is CASSPSAGQGYEQFF. CDR3 DNA sequence: TGTGCCAGCAGCCCTAGTGCCGGACAGGGCTATGAGCAGTTCTTC.

The chain has TRBV18 and TRBJ2-1, with 15 bases fitting TRBD2. Trimming at V came to 5 bases and at J to 6 bases, leaving 5 bases not matched to a gene. The CDR3 extends over 16 amino acids. Germline V gene sequence: CDR1 KGHSH, CDR2 LQKENI. The DNA for the CDR3 is TGTGCCAGCTCATCGGGACTAGCGGGAGGCCCCAATGAGCAGTTCTTC. Amino acid sequence: CASSSGLAGGPNEQFF.

The chain uses TRBV30 and TRBJ2-6; D not certain. CDR1 and CDR2 from the germline V gene are GTSNPN and SVGIG (reference sequence). The CDR3 has 15 amino acids. Between the trimmed V and J ends, which lost 2 bases and 2 bases, there was a span of 10 bases. DNA for the CDR3: TGTGCCTGGAGTTCGGGTGGTACTGGGGCCAACGTCCTGACTTTC. It encodes CAWSSGGTGANVLTF.

The chain couples TRBV7-9 to TRBJ1-2, with D unresolved. The CDR3 contains 12 residues. V shed 5 bases and J shed 8 bases, with 12 bases lying between them. CDR1 and CDR2 (germline): SEHNR, FQNEAQ (reference sequence). DNA of the CDR3: TGTGCCAGCAGCCCACGGACGTACGGCTACACCTTC. As protein: CASSPRTYGYTF.